The rows below give T cell receptor beta chains drawn from one sample of a study of a mutant IDH1 vaccine in newly diagnosed glioma. Sequenced by immunoSEQ multiplex PCR; TCRdb stores in-frame clones only, minus some. The sample includes about 65,000 clones, about four fifths seen only once; the top ten take roughly 5.2%. Their specific antigens are unknown. The input for sequencing was PBMCs, taken from a glioma patient whose treatment included an IDH1 peptide vaccine. The receptor set was obtained from a man in his forties with glioma. Each CDR3 is given with its conserved first and last residue. The D gene is left open where the match is weak. Expanded clones get a size class; other rows say once, few or many, or leave the size out.

V	J	size	D	CDR3	DNA
TRBV5-4	TRBJ2-3	.	TRBD2	CASSWAGTSSTDTQYF	TGTGCCAGCAGCTGGGCCGGGACTAGTAGCACAGATACGCAGTATTTT
TRBV2	TRBJ1-4	.	.	CASSETQGFNEKLFF	TGTGCCAGCAGTGAGACGCAGGGGTTTAATGAAAAACTGTTTTTT
TRBV5-1	TRBJ2-7	once	.	CASSFVLDSYEQYF	TGCGCCAGCAGCTTTGTATTAGACTCCTACGAGCAGTACTTC
TRBV29-1	TRBJ1-2	.	.	CSVEGLKNYGYTF	TGCAGCGTTGAAGGTCTTAAAAACTATGGCTACACCTTC
TRBV4-1	TRBJ2-7	.	.	CASSPSQDLAKSSYEQYF	TGCGCCAGCAGCCCAAGCCAAGATTTGGCGAAGAGCTCCTACGAGCAGTACTTC
TRBV5-1	TRBJ2-7	.	TRBD2	CASSLASGRAYEQYF	TGCGCCAGCAGCTTGGCTAGCGGGAGGGCTTACGAGCAGTACTTC
TRBV7-9	TRBJ1-1	.	.	CASSSGEGGRSTEAFF	TGTGCCAGCAGCTCGGGTGAGGGGGGGCGAAGCACTGAAGCTTTCTTT
TRBV7-9	TRBJ2-7	few	.	CASSRQTYEQYF	TGTGCCAGCAGCCGACAGACCTACGAGCAGTACTTC
TRBV7-9	TRBJ2-3	.	TRBD1	CASSFFRTGLTDTQYF	TGTGCCAGCAGCTTTTTCCGGACAGGGTTAACAGATACGCAGTATTTT
TRBV13	TRBJ2-3	.	.	CASSQGPRGSTDTQYF	TGTGCCAGCAGCCAGGGACCTAGGGGAAGCACAGATACGCAGTATTTT
TRBV7-9	TRBJ1-4	once	TRBD1	CASSPVTGGIATNEKLFF	TGTGCCAGCAGCCCGGTGACAGGGGGGATTGCAACTAATGAAAAACTGTTTTTT
TRBV4-3	TRBJ1-3	.	.	CASSQGQSSSGNTIYF	TGCGCCAGCAGCCAAGGACAGTCCTCCTCTGGAAACACCATATATTTT
TRBV4-3	TRBJ2-1	few	TRBD2	CASSQGPSGGVEQFF	TGCGCCAGCAGCCAAGGCCCTAGCGGGGGGGTCGAGCAGTTCTTC
TRBV6-1	TRBJ1-5	.	TRBD1	CASSTRDSRNQPQHF	TGTGCCAGCAGTACCCGGGACAGTCGGAATCAGCCCCAGCATTTT
TRBV1	TRBJ1-1	few	.	CTSSQGRLGWNTEAFF	TGCACCAGCAGCCAAGGAAGGCTGGGATGGAACACTGAAGCTTTCTTT
TRBV11-2	TRBJ1-3	.	.	CASSNPRGISGNTIYF	TGTGCCAGCAGCAACCCTCGAGGTATCTCTGGAAACACCATATATTTT
TRBV30	TRBJ2-7	.	TRBD2	CAWSASGRASLSYEQYF	TGTGCCTGGAGTGCATCCGGGAGGGCTTCTCTCTCCTACGAGCAGTACTTC
TRBV7-7	TRBJ2-3	few	TRBD1	CASSLGGTTDTQYF	TGTGCTAGCAGCTTAGGGGGCACCACAGATACGCAGTATTTT
TRBV29-1	TRBJ1-1	.	TRBD1	CSVGGQGFFSEAFF	TGCAGCGTTGGGGGACAGGGTTTTTTCTCTGAAGCTTTCTTT
TRBV13	TRBJ2-5	.	.	CASSLLETQYF	TGTGCCAGCAGCTTGTTAGAGACCCAGTACTTC
TRBV4-1	TRBJ2-7	.	.	CASTPGLLSYEQYF	TGCGCCAGCACCCCGGGACTCCTCTCCTACGAGCAGTACTTC
TRBV2	TRBJ1-5	few	.	CASNTGNQPQHF	TGTGCCAGCAACACAGGGAATCAGCCCCAGCATTTT
TRBV4-3	TRBJ2-1	.	.	CASSQGWRGRMNEQFF	TGCGCCAGCAGCCAAGGTTGGCGGGGGCGAATGAATGAGCAGTTCTTC
TRBV2	TRBJ2-1	.	.	CASNLPQIYNEQFF	TGTGCCAGCAACCTCCCGCAGATTTACAATGAGCAGTTCTTC
TRBV19	TRBJ1-4	.	.	CASSVKQPWNEKLFF	TGTGCCAGTAGTGTAAAACAGCCATGGAATGAAAAACTGTTTTTT
TRBV10-1	TRBJ1-1	medium-sized	.	CASSESKPNTEAFF	TGCGCCAGCAGTGAGTCTAAACCGAACACTGAAGCTTTCTTT
TRBV9	TRBJ2-1	.	TRBD2	CASSVVAGGVNEQFF	TGTGCCAGCAGCGTGGTAGCGGGAGGCGTCAATGAGCAGTTCTTC
TRBV4-2	TRBJ1-2	few	.	CASSQGLSIQGGYGYTF	TGTGCCAGCAGCCAAGGCCTCTCGATACAGGGTGGCTATGGCTACACCTTC